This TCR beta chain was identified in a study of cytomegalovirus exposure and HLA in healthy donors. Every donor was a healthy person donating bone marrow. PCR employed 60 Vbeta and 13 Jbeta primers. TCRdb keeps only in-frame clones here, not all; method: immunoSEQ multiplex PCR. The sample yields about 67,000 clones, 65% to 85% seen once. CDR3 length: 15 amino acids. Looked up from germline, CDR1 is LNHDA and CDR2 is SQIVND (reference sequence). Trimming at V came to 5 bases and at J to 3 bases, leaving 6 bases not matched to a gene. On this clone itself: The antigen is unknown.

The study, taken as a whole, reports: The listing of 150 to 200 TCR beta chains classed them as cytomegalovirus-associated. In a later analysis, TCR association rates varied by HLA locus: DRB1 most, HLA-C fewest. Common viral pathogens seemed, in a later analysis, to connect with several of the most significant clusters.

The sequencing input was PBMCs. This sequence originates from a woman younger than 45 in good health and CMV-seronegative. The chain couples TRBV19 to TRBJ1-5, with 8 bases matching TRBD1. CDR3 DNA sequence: TGTGCCAGTAGTGCGACAGGGGCGGCCAATCAGCCCCAGCATTTT. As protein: CASSATGAANQPQHF.